Listed below are T cell receptor beta chains from one sample, sequenced in a study of technical replicates of blood from a handful of donors. Measured with immunoSEQ multiplex PCR; TCRdb has only the in-frame clones, and not every one. The data hold some 14,000 clones, with roughly 84% observed a single time. Sequenced sample: PBMCs. All receptors come from a human donor in good health. The CDR3 runs from the conserved cysteine through the conserved F or W. D genes are given only for firm matches. Some rows mark clone size as missing; the rest say once, few, many or name a class of expanded clone.

D,V,J,size,DNA,CDR3
TRBD2,TRBV6-1,TRBJ2-7,-,TGTGCCAGCATCGAAACGGGGACTAGCATTTACGAGCAGTACTTC,CASIETGTSIYEQYF
TRBD1,TRBV7-9,TRBJ1-5,-,TGTGCCAGCAGCCTCGGACAGGGTGGACAGCCCCAGCATTTT,CASSLGQGGQPQHF
TRBD2,TRBV7-2,TRBJ2-1,-,TGTGCCAGCAGCATGCCGGGACTAGCGTCGAACAATGAGCAGTTCTTC,CASSMPGLASNNEQFF
-,TRBV10-2,TRBJ1-4,once,TGCGCCAGCAGTCGACACGGATTTAATGAAAAACTGTTTTTT,CASSRHGFNEKLFF
-,TRBV28,TRBJ1-2,few,TGTGCCAGCAGTGCCAACCCACAGTCTCACACCTTC,CASSANPQSHTF
-,TRBV19,TRBJ2-3,-,TGTGCCAGTAGTTCTAAGGGGCCCCCGACCACAGATACGCAGTATTTT,CASSSKGPPTTDTQYF
-,TRBV19,TRBJ1-5,few,TGTGCCAGTAGTATACCCACAGGGATTCAGCCCCAGCATTTT,CASSIPTGIQPQHF
-,TRBV19,TRBJ2-2,few,TGTGCCAGTAGTTCCCAGGGGCACACCGGGGAGCTGTTTTTT,CASSSQGHTGELFF
-,TRBV15,TRBJ1-4,-,TGTGCCACCAGCAGAGGGCAGGGGAATGAAAAACTGTTTTTT,CATSRGQGNEKLFF
TRBD1,TRBV19,TRBJ1-2,-,TGTGCCAGTAGGAGACAGGGGATTGAAGGCTACACCTTC,CASRRQGIEGYTF
TRBD1,TRBV5-6,TRBJ2-5,-,TGTGCCAGCAGCAATGACAGGGCAGAGACCCAGTACTTC,CASSNDRAETQYF
TRBD2,TRBV11-3,TRBJ2-3,-,TGTGCCAGCAGCTTAGATTTCCGGGAGGGAGGTGATACGCAGTATTTT,CASSLDFREGGDTQYF
-,TRBV2,TRBJ2-1,-,TGTGCCAGCAGTGGGGAGTACAAGCAGTTCTTC,CASSGEYKQFF
TRBD2,TRBV15,TRBJ2-7,-,TGTGCCACCAGCAAAACCACGATAGCGGGGACAAACTACGAGCAGTACTTC,CATSKTTIAGTNYEQYF
TRBD2,TRBV10-3,TRBJ2-5,-,TGTGCCATCAGTGGAACCGGGACTAGCGGGAGAGGTTGGGAGACCCAGTACTTC,CAISGTGTSGRGWETQYF
-,TRBV7-8,TRBJ1-5,-,TGTGCCAGCAGTCTACAGGAATATAGCAATCAGCCCCAGCATTTT,CASSLQEYSNQPQHF
TRBD2,TRBV11-2,TRBJ2-2,once,TGTGCCAGCAGCTCTGGACTAGCGGGAACCGGGGAGCTGTTTTTT,CASSSGLAGTGELFF
TRBD1,TRBV25-1,TRBJ1-1,-,TGTGCCAGCAGTGAATTGCAGGGGGCGAGAACTGAAGCTTTCTTT,CASSELQGARTEAFF
TRBD2,TRBV5-4,TRBJ2-1,once,TGTGCCAGCAGCTCTAGACTAGCGGGAGACAATGAGCAGTTCTTC,CASSSRLAGDNEQFF
-,TRBV5-1,TRBJ2-3,-,TGCGCCAGCAGCTTGGTCCCAGGGAACGCAGATACGCAGTATTTT,CASSLVPGNADTQYF
-,TRBV5-1,TRBJ1-2,few,TGCGCCAGCAGCTTGGAGGCAGGGGCGACGAAAGACTACACCTTC,CASSLEAGATKDYTF
TRBD2,TRBV6-5,TRBJ2-7,-,TGTGCCAGCAGTTACTCTGGGCTAGCGGGGGACTACGAGCAGTACTTC,CASSYSGLAGDYEQYF
TRBD1,TRBV7-9,TRBJ2-7,-,TGTGCCAGCAGCAAATTACAGGGGGCCTACGAGCAGTACTTC,CASSKLQGAYEQYF
-,TRBV11-2,TRBJ2-7,-,TGTGCCAGCAGCCTCCGACAGACCTACGAGCAGTACTTC,CASSLRQTYEQYF
-,TRBV29-1,TRBJ1-1,-,TGCAGCGTGGCAGGGTACGCTGAAGCTTTCTTT,CSVAGYAEAFF
-,TRBV10-1,TRBJ2-2,-,TGCGCCAGGATTACAGGGCCGGGGGAGCTGTTTTTT,CARITGPGELFF
-,TRBV19,TRBJ2-1,once,TGTGCCAGTAGTGACGGAGTAGCGCTTTCCTACAATGAGCAGTTCTTC,CASSDGVALSYNEQFF
-,TRBV25-1,TRBJ2-7,-,TGTGCCAGCAGTGGACGGGACACCCAATCCTACGAGCAGTACTTC,CASSGRDTQSYEQYF
-,TRBV20-1,TRBJ1-1,-,TGCAGTGTCCCGGGCGGGGGTGAAGCTTTCTTT,CSVPGGGEAFF
-,TRBV5-1,TRBJ1-1,-,TGCGCCAGCAGCTTGGCCTCAGGTAACACTGAAGCTTTCTTT,CASSLASGNTEAFF
TRBD2,TRBV18,TRBJ2-1,few,TGTGCCAGCTCACCGCTAGCGGGAGTTGATGAGCAGTTCTTC,CASSPLAGVDEQFF
TRBD1,TRBV11-3,TRBJ2-7,once,TGTGCCAGCAGCTTAGGTCCGACAGGGCGCGACGAGCAGTACTTC,CASSLGPTGRDEQYF
TRBD1,TRBV5-1,TRBJ2-2,-,TGCGCCAGCAGCTTAACAGGGGCCACCGGGGAGCTGTTTTTT,CASSLTGATGELFF
-,TRBV6-5,TRBJ1-1,-,TGTGCCAGCAGTTACTCTGAAAGGGGGACTGAAGCTTTCTTT,CASSYSERGTEAFF
TRBD2,TRBV30,TRBJ2-7,-,TGTGCCTGGAGTGTAGGGACTAGCCGCGGGGGCGAGCAGTGCTTC,CAWSVGTSRGGEQCF
TRBD2,TRBV2,TRBJ2-4,-,TGTGCCAGCAGTGCCCACGGGGCGGGGGAAAACATTCAGTACTTC,CASSAHGAGENIQYF
TRBD2,TRBV30,TRBJ2-3,-,TGTGCCTGGAGTAGTAGCGGGGGAACAGATACGCAGTATTTT,CAWSSSGGTDTQYF
TRBD2,TRBV29-1,TRBJ2-7,-,TGCAGCGTTGTCATAGCGGGAGAACTCTACGAGCAGTACTTC,CSVVIAGELYEQYF
TRBD1,TRBV29-1,TRBJ1-1,few,TGCAGCGTTGAGCAGACAGGGGGCACTGAAGCTTTCTTT,CSVEQTGGTEAFF
-,TRBV15,TRBJ2-1,-,TGTGCCACCAGCGGGGGCAACGAGGAAATTAGATACAATGAGCAGTTCTTC,CATSGGNEEIRYNEQFF